The 32 T cell receptor beta chains in this list originate from one sample, sequenced in a study of cytomegalovirus exposure and HLA in healthy donors. Researchers ran the PCR with 60 Vbeta and 13 Jbeta primers. Here immunoSEQ multiplex PCR was the method, and the copy in TCRdb shows in-frame clones only, minus some. The sample includes 100,000 to 150,000 clones, less than 80% of them seen just once. Sequenced material: PBMCs. The origin of the receptors is a woman aged 45-65 years in good health and CMV-seropositive.

The chain is built from TRBV19 and TRBJ2-5; tentative D call: TRBD1 (8 bases). The V gene lost 3 bases and the J gene lost 5 bases, with 16 bases spanning the gap. CDR1 LNHDA and CDR2 SQIVND come from the germline V gene (reference sequence). The CDR3 is made up of 15 amino acids. The CDR3 sequence is CASSIRGQGGETQYF. The CDR3 bases are TGTGCCAGTAGTATTCGCGGACAGGGAGGGGAGACCCAGTACTTC.

The chain carries TRBV14 and TRBJ2-1; TRBD2 matches 13 bases. Looked up from germline, CDR1 is SGHDN and CDR2 is FVKESK. V was clipped by 5 bases and J by 1 base; unmatched bases: 5. This CDR3 region has 17 residues. CDR3 bases: TGTGCCAGCAGCGTTTGGACTAGCGGGAGTTCCTACAATGAGCAGTTCTTC. This translates into CASSVWTSGSSYNEQFF.

This clone was detected once. This chain links TRBV7-3 with TRBJ2-2; D is perhaps TRBD2 (6 bases). Germline V gene data show CDR1 as SGHTA and CDR2 as FQGTGA. The CDR3 totals 14 residues. The ends were cut back, 3 bases at V and 4 bases at J, with 9 bases in the middle. This chain's CDR3 is CASSFSGGTGELFF. In DNA form, the CDR3 reads TGTGCCAGCAGCTTTAGCGGCGGCACCGGGGAGCTGTTTTTT.

The V gene is TRBV9, the J gene TRBJ2-2; 8 bases are shared with TRBD1. The CDR3 runs 17 residues. CDR1 is SGDLS and CDR2 is YYNGEE in the germline V gene. Trimming took 3 bases from V and 9 from J; bases not matched to a gene: 16. The CDR3 reads CASSGPRQGARDRELFF. The CDR3 DNA follows: TGTGCCAGCAGCGGCCCCCGGCAGGGGGCGAGGGACAGGGAGCTGTTTTTT.

The chain carries TRBV10-3 and TRBJ1-1, with unresolved D. The CDR3 consists of 14 residues. Germline V gene data show CDR1 as ENHRY and CDR2 as SYGVKD. Trimming took 4 bases from V and 3 from J, leaving 12 bases between them. Here the CDR3 reads CAISGKGRYTEAFF. The CDR3 DNA follows: TGTGCCATCAGTGGAAAAGGGAGATACACTGAAGCTTTCTTT.

V gene TRBV9 combines with J gene TRBJ1-2; 11 positions match TRBD1. The CDR3 is 15 amino acids. V shed 4 bases and J 3 bases; nucleotides not matched to a gene: 5. From germline, CDR1 is SGDLS and CDR2 YYNGEE. The CDR3 is CASSKGQGADYGYTF. The CDR3 DNA reads as TGTGCCAGCAGCAAAGGACAGGGGGCCGACTATGGCTACACCTTC.

V usage is TRBV4-3 and J usage is TRBJ1-4, with a possible D match to TRBD1 (5 bases). Trimming took 4 bases from V and 0 from J, leaving 6 bases between them. Germline lookup yields CDR1 LGHNA and CDR2 YSLEER. This CDR3 spans 14 amino acids. CDR3 amino acids: CASSRGATNEKLFF. CDR3 nucleotide sequence: TGCGCCAGCAGCCGGGGGGCAACTAATGAAAAACTGTTTTTT.

Turning to this clone: The sample has other DNA sequences that encode this CDR3 too. This rearrangement joins TRBV7-8 to TRBJ1-5; TRBD1 matches 8 bases. Germline assignment: CDR1 SGHVS and CDR2 FQNEAQ. The CDR3 sequence is 15 residues long. V lost 1 base to trimming and J lost 4 bases; unmatched junction nucleotides: 3. The CDR3 protein is CASSLVGTGNQPQHF. In DNA form, the CDR3 reads TGTGCCAGCAGCTTAGTCGGGACAGGAAATCAGCCCCAGCATTTT.

The chain is built from TRBV2 and TRBJ2-3; D may be TRBD2 (6 bases). CDR3 length: 18 residues. Trimming removed 4 bases at V and 0 bases at J, with 20 bases between. Germline V gene lookup returns CDR1 SNHLY and CDR2 FYNNEI. CDR3 loop: CASSVYGGKAASTDTQYF. CDR3 coding DNA: TGTGCCAGCAGTGTCTACGGGGGAAAAGCTGCTAGCACAGATACGCAGTATTTT.

This clone came up once. V gene TRBV19 combines with J gene TRBJ1-6; D uncertain. The CDR3 is 14 amino acids. The germline V gene encodes CDR1 LNHDA and CDR2 SQIVND (reference sequence). Trimming removed 3 bases from V and 9 bases from J, with 12 bases in between. The CDR3 loop is CASSIAQKGSPLHF. CDR3 DNA sequence: TGTGCCAGTAGTATCGCACAGAAAGGTTCACCCCTCCACTTT.

This chain links TRBV11-2 with TRBJ2-3; the match to TRBD1 covers 10 bases. This CDR3 is built from 18 residues. J was trimmed by 7 bases and V by 1 base; bases with no gene match: 14. The V gene's germline CDR1 is SGHAT and CDR2 FQNNGV. Here the CDR3 DNA reads TGTGCCAGCAGCTTAGGTTCTGTCGAGACAGGGGGCGCGTATACGCAGTATTTT. Translation: CASSLGSVETGGAYTQYF.

CDR3 nucleotides: TGTGCCAGCAGGAGTGGGGGAGGGGATGAAAAACTGTTTTTT. Its protein is CASRSGGGDEKLFF. The V call is TRBV6-5, the J call TRBJ1-4, with a weak D call TRBD1 (5 bases). CDR1 MNHEY and CDR2 SVGAGI come from the germline V gene. With 6 bases removed from V and 6 bases from J, the gap between germline ends came to 14 bases. CDR3 length: 14 residues.

The CDR3 region is CAAGTGTYEQYF. CDR3 coding DNA: TGTGCTGCCGGGACAGGGACCTACGAGCAGTACTTC. The chain uses TRBV12-5 and TRBJ2-7, with 9 bases that match TRBD1. Germline V gives CDR1 LGHNT, CDR2 FRNRAP. The CDR3 has 12 residues. The ends lost 11 bases at V and 2 bases at J; junction bases unmatched: 4.

The rearrangement links TRBV21-1 to TRBJ2-3; the table's TRBD2 call for D was not verified on the DNA. TRBV21-1 is assigned pseudogene status. The CDR3 consists of 21 residues. The CDR3 DNA sequence: TGTGCCAGCAGCAAACCACCGTGCGGACTAGCGGGAGGGGCGACATCAGATACGCAGTATTTT. It yields the protein CASSKPPCGLAGGATSDTQYF.

CDR3 sequence: CASTAARHGGSGNTIYF. Written as DNA, the CDR3 is TGTGCCAGCACCGCCGCCCGGCACGGCGGCTCTGGAAACACCATATATTTT. The chain links TRBV7-9 to TRBJ1-3; unclear D gene. Germline-derived CDR1 and CDR2 are SEHNR and FQNEAQ (reference sequence). Trimming removed 7 bases from V and 0 bases from J, with 19 bases in between. This CDR3 comprises 17 residues.

Only a few counts were recorded for this clone. The chain uses TRBV30 and TRBJ2-7, with D unresolved. This CDR3 has 12 residues. V lost 1 base and J lost 3, with 7 bases in between. The germline V gene has CDR1 GTSNPN and CDR2 SVGIG (reference sequence). The CDR3 region has the DNA TGTGCCTGGAGTGCCGACAACTACGAGCAGTACTTC. It yields the protein CAWSADNYEQYF.

The chain carries TRBV6-1 and TRBJ1-2, with 7 bases aligning to TRBD1. CDR1 MNHNS and CDR2 SASEGT come from the germline V gene. The CDR3 is made up of 14 amino acids. The V gene end was trimmed by 4 bases and the J gene end by 4 bases; junction bases not matched to a gene: 6. CDR3 nucleotides: TGTGCCAGCAGTGCCAACAGGGGAAGCTATGGCTACACCTTC. It yields the protein CASSANRGSYGYTF.

This chain links TRBV6-1 with TRBJ2-5; D possibly corresponds to TRBD2 (6 bases). Deletions cut 6 bases from V and 13 bases from J, with 27 bases between. This CDR3 comprises 15 residues. Germline assignment: CDR1 MNHNS and CDR2 SASEGT. CDR3 loop: CASSLEGTLPQVRYF. The CDR3 bases are TGTGCCAGCAGCTTGGAGGGGACTCTTCCCCAAGTGCGGTACTTC.

This clone was counted between two and nine times. This chain links TRBV30 with TRBJ1-2; D is perhaps TRBD1 (6 bases). Germline assignment: CDR1 GTSNPN and CDR2 SVGIG (reference sequence). V was pared by 5 bases and J by 6 bases, with 16 bases between. This CDR3 is 13 amino acids long. The DNA of the CDR3 is TGTGCCTGGGGGGGGGCCCCCGTTGATGGCTACACCTTC. Its translation is CAWGGAPVDGYTF.

The V and J genes are TRBV7-6 and TRBJ2-2, with a possible D match to TRBD2 (7 bases). The germline V gene encodes CDR1 SGHVS and CDR2 FNYEAQ. The CDR3 contains 19 residues. The V end was cut by 7 bases, the J end by 2 bases, with 26 bases between. The CDR3 loop reads CASTVRTRAGAANTGELFF. In nucleotides, the CDR3 is TGTGCCAGCACCGTTAGAACTAGGGCGGGGGCGGCAAACACCGGGGAGCTGTTTTTT.

The chain uses TRBV6-6 and TRBJ1-1; TRBD1 is a possible D gene (5 bases). V was shortened by 0 bases and J by 4 bases, with 9 bases between the two germline ends. Germline-derived CDR1 and CDR2 are MNHNY and SVGAGI (reference sequence). This CDR3 spans 14 amino acids. The CDR3, as DNA: TGTGCCAGCAGTTACTCGGGGGGGAGCACTGAAGCTTTCTTT. Amino acid sequence: CASSYSGGSTEAFF.

This chain joins TRBV5-1 and TRBJ2-7; 7 bases align to TRBD1. J lost 0 bases, V lost 1 base, and 7 bases had no gene match. CDR1 SGHRS and CDR2 YFSETQ come from the germline V gene. This CDR3 comprises 16 residues. The CDR3 is CASSLIDRADSYEQYF. The CDR3 DNA sequence: TGCGCCAGCAGCTTGATAGACAGGGCGGACTCCTACGAGCAGTACTTC.

Only a few counts were recorded for this clone. The chain joins TRBV15 to TRBJ1-1, with no clear D. Germline-derived CDR1 and CDR2 are LNHNV and YYDKDF (reference sequence). This CDR3 spans 14 amino acids. Trimming shortened V by 5 bases and J by 5 bases, and 15 bases separated the two germline ends. This CDR3 is CATSPALGSTEAFF. The DNA for the CDR3 is TGTGCCACCAGCCCCGCACTGGGGAGTACTGAAGCTTTCTTT.

CDR3 amino acids: CASSRSSFQGSYTGELFF. DNA of the CDR3: TGTGCCAGCAGCCGGTCCTCTTTTCAGGGGTCGTACACCGGGGAGCTGTTTTTT. This chain joins TRBV14 and TRBJ2-2, with a possible D match to TRBD1 (6 bases). Trimming stripped 4 bases from V and 3 bases from J, with 21 bases between. Germline V gives CDR1 SGHDN, CDR2 FVKESK. The CDR3 is 18 amino acids.

The rearrangement uses TRBV16 and TRBJ1-2, with unresolved D. The CDR3 runs to 11 residues. V lost 3 bases, J lost 8 bases, and 7 bases lay in between. CDR1 is KGHSY and CDR2 is FQNENV in the germline V gene. This CDR3 is CASSQALGYTF. The CDR3 DNA follows: TGTGCCAGCAGCCAGGCCTTGGGCTACACCTTC.

This chain joins TRBV28 and TRBJ2-7, with TRBD2 identical over 11 bases. Germline values: CDR1 MDHEN, CDR2 SYDVKM. This CDR3 is built from 15 residues. The junction had 4 bases not matched to a gene; V was cut back by 2 bases and J by 4 bases. CDR3 sequence reads: CASSLTSSGGYEQYF. For the CDR3, the DNA is TGTGCCAGCAGTTTAACATCTAGCGGGGGGTACGAGCAGTACTTC.

V usage is TRBV10-3 and J usage is TRBJ2-2; D is perhaps TRBD2 (6 bases). The length of the CDR3 is 16 residues. Per the germline V gene, CDR1 is ENHRY and CDR2 is SYGVKD. V lost 7 bases and J 1 base, leaving 16 bases between the germline ends. CDR3 residues: CAIKGGGEVNTGELFF. The CDR3 DNA is TGTGCCATCAAGGGCGGAGGGGAGGTGAACACCGGGGAGCTGTTTTTT.

The chain is built from TRBV7-9 and TRBJ2-7, with a possible D match to TRBD1 (5 bases). The germline CDR1 and CDR2 sequences are SEHNR and FQNEAQ (reference sequence). The length of the CDR3 is 12 residues. Trimming stripped 6 bases from V and 6 bases from J, with 12 bases between. CDR3 nucleotides: TGTGCCAGCAGGGGGCCGACACTCGAGCAGTACTTC. It translates to CASRGPTLEQYF.

The gene calls are TRBV11-2 and TRBJ1-4, with 9 bases lining up with TRBD1. CDR3 size: 17 residues. V was clipped by 3 bases and J by 7 bases; unmatched bases: 12. The germline gives CDR1 SGHAT, CDR2 FQNNGV. CDR3 residues: CASSFLRDRVFGEKLFF. In nucleotides, the CDR3 is TGTGCCAGCAGCTTCCTCCGGGACAGGGTGTTCGGTGAAAAACTGTTTTTT.

The genes are TRBV27 and TRBJ2-2; TRBD1 might be the D (5 bases). Germline V gene sequence: CDR1 MNHEY, CDR2 SMNVEV (reference sequence). The CDR3 length is 15 residues. Trimming took 7 bases from V and 2 from J, leaving 14 bases between them. The CDR3 nucleotides read TGTGCCAGCAAACGCCCGACAGTTAACACCGGGGAGCTGTTTTTT. It specifies CASKRPTVNTGELFF.

This clone turned up a few times. The sample holds other DNA sequences that translate to the same CDR3. V usage is TRBV19 and J usage is TRBJ1-1, with no clear D. V was pared by 1 base and J by 0 bases, with 6 bases between. Per germline, CDR1 LNHDA and CDR2 SQIVND (reference sequence). This CDR3 has 14 amino acids. The CDR3 DNA sequence: TGTGCCAGTAGTATAGGTCCGGTGAACACTGAAGCTTTCTTT. Protein sequence: CASSIGPVNTEAFF.

The count of this clone is one. The J gene is TRBJ1-3, the V gene TRBV28; the D is unclear. This CDR3 is 13 amino acids long. Deletions cut 8 bases from V and 1 base from J, with 9 bases between. CDR1 is MDHEN, CDR2 SYDVKM, per germline. The CDR3 reads CASEAGSGNTIYF. The DNA for the CDR3 is TGTGCCAGCGAGGCGGGGTCTGGAAACACCATATATTTT.